These 31 T cell receptor beta chains originate from one sample sequenced in a study of blood T cells in healthy people across ages. The use of a sample-barcoded 5' primer and a J-beta primer mix characterized a second PCR of about 7 to 12 cycles. TCRdb called the 5' RACE reads again in MiXCR, with one record for every CDR3 protein. The sample carries about 840,000 distinct CDR3 sequences, 25% to 30% recorded once. These data also featured in a second study, about T cells of mothers and their children.

Sequenced input: blood. The source is a woman between 40 and 55 years old in good health.

The chain's CDR3 is CASSLNGYTDTQYF. Written as DNA, the CDR3 is TGTGCCAGCAGCTTGAACGGCTACACAGATACGCAGTATTTT. The chain joins TRBV7-8 to TRBJ2-3, with D hard to call. The CDR3 loop spans 14 amino acids. The ends were cut back, 3 bases at V and 2 bases at J, with 9 bases in the middle. Germline V gene lookup returns CDR1 SGHVS and CDR2 FQNEAQ.

This clonotype was counted a few times. The chain is built from TRBV14 and TRBJ1-2; no definite D call. Trimming left V 0 bases short and J 8 bases short, with 10 bases between. The CDR3 has 13 amino acids. CDR1 is SGHDN, CDR2 FVKESK, per germline. As DNA, the CDR3 is TGTGCCAGCAGCCAAGACAGGTTCAGCGGCTACACCTTC. This codes for CASSQDRFSGYTF.

This clonotype came up once. This sequence joins TRBV5-4 and TRBJ2-7; tentative D call: TRBD1 (7 bases). The V end was cut by 5 bases, the J end by 1 base, with 16 bases between. Germline-derived CDR1 and CDR2 are SGHNT and YYREEE (reference sequence). This CDR3 region has 15 residues. CDR3: CASSRTGDLSYEQYF. The CDR3 DNA is TGTGCCAGCAGTCGAACAGGGGACTTGTCCTACGAGCAGTACTTC.

In this sample, this clonotype turned up many times. V is TRBV5-5 and J is TRBJ2-1; unclear D gene. CDR3 length: 13 amino acids. Trimming left V 1 base short and J 7 bases short, with 9 bases between. Germline loops: CDR1 SGHKS, CDR2 YYEKEE (reference sequence). CDR3 sequence reads: CASSLWDGNEQFF. In nucleotides, the CDR3 is TGTGCCAGCAGCTTGTGGGATGGTAATGAGCAGTTCTTC.

This rearrangement joins TRBV11-1 to TRBJ1-1, with 8 bases matching TRBD1. The CDR3 extends over 15 amino acids. Germline lookup yields CDR1 SGHAT and CDR2 FQDESV (reference sequence). Losses at the gene ends were 6 bases for V and 0 bases for J; bases not matched to a gene: 6. The CDR3 is CASRPNRGLNTEAFF. The CDR3 DNA is TGTGCCAGCAGACCAAACAGGGGGTTGAACACTGAAGCTTTCTTT.

At least ten counts were recorded for this clonotype. The rearrangement joins TRBV11-2 to TRBJ1-2; possibly TRBD1 for D (5 bases). The V end was cut by 4 bases, the J end by 5 bases, with 11 bases between. Germline V gene data show CDR1 as SGHAT and CDR2 as FQNNGV. There are 13 residues in the CDR3. CDR3 region: CASSWDGQYGYTF. Written as DNA, the CDR3 is TGTGCCAGCAGCTGGGACGGACAATATGGCTACACCTTC.

This clonotype appeared many times. This chain connects TRBV3-1 to TRBJ2-1; the D gene could be TRBD1 or TRBD2 (6 bases each). From germline, CDR1 is LGHDT and CDR2 YNNKEL (reference sequence). The CDR3 covers 18 residues. V shed 0 bases and J shed 5 bases, with 20 bases lying between them. In nucleotides, the CDR3 is TGTGCCAGCAGCCAAGATTCACACGGGGGCGGGACCAACAATGAGCAGTTCTTC. This codes for CASSQDSHGGGTNNEQFF.

With regard to this clonotype: A junction boundary mismatches the germline segment, possibly from a read error. V usage is TRBV9 and J usage is TRBJ2-2; D call uncertain. The CDR3 spans 17 residues. The germline CDR1 and CDR2 sequences are SGDLS and YYNGEE. CDR3 sequence (DNA): TGTGCCGGCAGCCCCGTCCTGGGAAACGCGAACACCGGGGAGCTGTTTTTT. Translated: CAGSPVLGNANTGELFF.

Ten or more counts support this clonotype. V usage is TRBV24-1 and J usage is TRBJ2-7; D gene ambiguous. The ends were cut back, 3 bases at V and 2 bases at J, with 7 bases in the middle. The germline V gene encodes CDR1 KGHDR and CDR2 SFDVKD. The CDR3 loop spans 13 amino acids. The CDR3, as DNA: TGTGCCACCAGTGATATAGGTACCTACGAGCAGTACTTC. Encoded protein: CATSDIGTYEQYF.

To note about this clonotype: Given a much more abundant clone one base away, this may be a read error. This chain's CDR3 is CATSTNRDGSYEQYF. In DNA form, the CDR3 reads TGTGCCACCAGCACCAACCGGGACGGCTCCTACGAGCAGTACTTC. The V and J genes are TRBV15 and TRBJ2-7; the D gene could be TRBD1 or TRBD2 (5 bases each). The CDR3 length is 15 residues. Germline values: CDR1 LNHNV, CDR2 YYDKDF (reference sequence). V lost 4 bases to trimming and J lost 0 bases, with 13 bases between them. The full variable domain, in which reference TRBV15 and TRBJ2-7 provide the parts outside the CDR3, is DAMVIQNPRYQVTQFGKPVTLSCSQTLNHNVMYWYQQKSSQAPKLLFHYYDKDFNNEADTPDNFQSRRPNTSFCFLDIRSPGLGDTAMYLCATSTNRDGSYEQYFGPGTRLTVT.

In its sample, this clonotype was seen a few times. CDR3 nucleotide sequence: TGTGCCAGCAGTTATGAGTATCGTGAGCAGTTCTTC. Protein product: CASSYEYREQFF. The V call is TRBV7-9, the J call TRBJ2-1; D is uncertain. CDR1 SEHNR and CDR2 FQNEAQ come from the germline V gene (reference sequence). V was cut by 6 bases and J by 9 bases, with 12 bases left in between. This CDR3 comprises 12 residues. Combining the CDR3 with reference TRBV7-9 and TRBJ2-1 gives the whole variable domain DTGVSQNPRHKITKRGQNVTFRCDPISEHNRLYWYRQTLGQGPEFLTYFQNEAQLEKSRLLSDRFSAERPKGSFSTLEIQRTEQGDSAMYLCASSYEYREQFFGPGTRLTVL.

CDR3 residues: CASSVAGRPGNTEAFF. The CDR3, as DNA: TGTGCCAGCAGCGTAGCTGGGCGTCCGGGGAACACTGAAGCTTTCTTT. The V and J genes are TRBV9 and TRBJ1-1; D gene ambiguous. Germline CDR1 reads SGDLS; CDR2 reads YYNGEE. CDR3 size: 16 residues. V was pared by 0 bases and J by 1 base, with 13 bases between.

This clonotype was detected only a few times. The CDR3 nucleotides are TGTGCCAGCAGTAAAGGGGGTAACTATGGCTACACCTTC. Its protein product is CASSKGGNYGYTF. This chain uses TRBV25-1 with TRBJ1-2, with TRBD1 as a possible D gene (6 bases). The CDR3 runs 13 residues. Germline CDR1 MGHDK, CDR2 SYGVNS. Deletions cut 5 bases from V and 1 base from J, with 8 bases between.

A single count supports this clonotype. V usage is TRBV9 and J usage is TRBJ2-2; the match to TRBD1 covers 7 bases. The germline V gene encodes CDR1 SGDLS and CDR2 YYNGEE. This CDR3 has 14 amino acids. Losses at the gene ends were 5 bases for V and 2 bases for J; bases not matched to a gene: 3. The CDR3, as DNA: TGTGCCAGCAGTGGACAGGATAACACCGGGGAGCTGTTTTTT. Translating gives CASSGQDNTGELFF.

In its sample, this clonotype was seen many times. V usage is TRBV5-6 and J usage is TRBJ2-7; TRBD1 or TRBD2 may be the D gene (5 bases each). The germline V and J ends were trimmed by 1 base and 2 bases, with 16 bases remaining between them. From germline, CDR1 is SGHDT and CDR2 YYEEEE. The CDR3 spans 16 residues. The CDR3 DNA reads as TGTGCCAGCAGCTTGTCTCCGGGACGGGAAGCCTACGAGCAGTACTTC. Its translation is CASSLSPGREAYEQYF.

The chain is built from TRBV5-1 and TRBJ2-5; the D gene is possibly TRBD2 (5 bases). This CDR3 region has 16 residues. Germline V gene data show CDR1 as SGHRS and CDR2 as YFSETQ. V was trimmed by 0 bases and J by 3 bases, leaving 15 bases between them. The CDR3 protein is CASSLAAGIPEETQYF. The CDR3 bases are TGCGCCAGCAGCTTGGCCGCGGGCATACCCGAAGAGACCCAGTACTTC.

V gene TRBV5-5 combines with J gene TRBJ1-2; 9 nucleotides align to TRBD1. This CDR3 has 13 amino acids. The J segment lost 7 bases and the V segment lost 4 bases, leaving 5 bases of the junction unmatched. Germline CDR1 and CDR2: SGHKS and YYEKEE (reference sequence). DNA of the CDR3: TGTGCCAGCAGCGTGGACAGGGGTGTTGGCTACACCTTC. Protein: CASSVDRGVGYTF.

The rearrangement uses TRBV20-1 and TRBJ2-1, with D uncertain. Germline-derived CDR1 and CDR2 are DFQATT and SNEGSKA (reference sequence). The CDR3 spans 13 residues. The ends were cut back, 1 base at V and 3 bases at J, with 7 bases in the middle. The CDR3, as DNA: TGCAGTGCTAGAGGTGAGAACTACAATGAGCAGTTCTTC. Translation gives CSARGENYNEQFF.

Details on this clonotype: Since a much larger clone is just one base distant, this may be a read error. The CDR3 reads CASSSQGTVSQPQHF. In DNA form, the CDR3 reads TGTGCCAGCAGCAGTCAAGGGACAGTGAGTCAGCCCCAGCATTTT. The J gene is TRBJ1-5, the V gene TRBV12-3 or TRBV12-4; 7 positions match TRBD1. With 6 bases clipped from V and 6 bases from J, the junction kept 11 bases outside the gene matches. CDR3 length: 15 amino acids.

The rearrangement links TRBV3-1 to TRBJ2-7, with D possibly matching TRBD1 (5 bases). This CDR3 contains 14 residues. CDR1 LGHDT and CDR2 YNNKEL come from the germline V gene (reference sequence). Trimming shortened V by 0 bases and J by 5 bases, and 11 bases separated the two germline ends. The CDR3 sequence: CASSQDSRVDEQYF. CDR3 DNA: TGTGCCAGCAGCCAAGACTCCAGGGTAGACGAGCAGTACTTC.

V usage is TRBV28 and J usage is TRBJ1-2; D is undetermined. Trimming left V 3 bases short and J 7 bases short, with 6 bases between. The CDR3 sequence is 11 residues long. The germline gives CDR1 MDHEN, CDR2 SYDVKM. CDR3 sequence: CASSLTAGYTF. Written as DNA, the CDR3 is TGTGCCAGCAGTTTGACGGCTGGCTACACCTTC.

The chain couples TRBV6-1 to TRBJ2-4; tentative D call: TRBD1 (6 bases). Trimming removed 8 bases at V and 13 bases at J, with 24 bases between. Germline CDR1 MNHNS, CDR2 SASEGT. The CDR3 sequence is 14 residues long. This CDR3 reads CASLITGILAEQYF. Written as DNA, the CDR3 is TGTGCCAGCCTTATTACAGGGATTTTAGCAGAGCAGTACTTC.

This clonotype was counted only a few times. The genes are TRBV4-1 and TRBJ1-1, with a weak D call TRBD1 (5 bases). The CDR3 extends over 15 amino acids. Deletions cut 1 base from V and 4 bases from J, with 13 bases between. Germline CDR1 is MGHRA and CDR2 is YSYEKL. The CDR3 nucleotides read TGCGCCAGCAGCCAAGGGGTCGGGGGGGGCACTGAAGCTTTCTTT. Its protein product is CASSQGVGGGTEAFF.

This chain uses TRBV19 with TRBJ2-7; no clear D gene. Germline CDR1 is LNHDA and CDR2 is SQIVND (reference sequence). V gave up 3 bases and J gave up 2 bases, with 8 bases separating them. The CDR3 is 13 amino acids. CDR3 in amino acids: CASSMDGAYEQYF. CDR3 bases: TGTGCCAGTAGTATGGACGGAGCCTACGAGCAGTACTTC.

The sample holds many counts of this clonotype. The V call is TRBV13, the J call TRBJ2-3; 11 nucleotides align to TRBD2. This CDR3 spans 15 amino acids. Looked up from germline, CDR1 is PRHDT and CDR2 is FYEKMQ (reference sequence). Trimming cost V 2 bases and J 4 bases; bases outside gene matches: 2. The CDR3 spells CASSLTSGRSDTQYF. As DNA, the CDR3 is TGTGCCAGCAGCTTAACTAGCGGGAGATCAGATACGCAGTATTTT.

Only a few counts were recorded for this clonotype. The chain links TRBV21-1 to TRBJ1-5; TRBD1, the table's D call, lacks a check against the DNA. TRBV21-1 is flagged as a pseudogene. This CDR3 region has 19 residues. CDR3 DNA: TGTGCCAGCAGCAAAGTTAGCAGGGGGCGAGTAGATGTAGGTCACCCCCAGCATTTT. Amino acid sequence: CASSKVSRGRVDVGHPQHF.

This clonotype was detected ten times or more. This chain links TRBV12-3 or TRBV12-4 with TRBJ2-7, with D possibly being TRBD1 or TRBD2 (5 bases each). V lost 2 bases to trimming and J lost 0 bases, with 8 bases between them. This CDR3 region has 14 residues. The CDR3: CASSLLGGSYEQYF. In DNA form, the CDR3 reads TGTGCCAGCAGTTTACTTGGGGGCTCCTACGAGCAGTACTTC.

This clonotype was seen a few times. The chain recombines TRBV15 with TRBJ1-6; no firm D call. V was pared by 0 bases and J by 7 bases, with 10 bases between. The germline V gene encodes CDR1 LNHNV and CDR2 YYDKDF (reference sequence). The CDR3 loop spans 15 amino acids. The CDR3 coding sequence is TGTGCCACCAGCAGAGAAGCCCTCGGCAATTCACCCCTCCACTTT. Translated, it gives CATSREALGNSPLHF.

This clonotype was detected only a few times. The chain joins TRBV20-1 to TRBJ2-3; 7 bases map to TRBD1. The V gene's germline CDR1 is DFQATT and CDR2 SNEGSKA (reference sequence). The CDR3 has 15 residues. V lost 3 bases and J lost 2; bases outside the gene matches: 8. DNA for the CDR3: TGCAGTGCTAGGTCCAGACAGGGAACCACAGATACGCAGTATTTT. Protein: CSARSRQGTTDTQYF.

The rearrangement joins TRBV2 to TRBJ2-4; no clear D gene. Trimming took off 7 bases at V and 0 bases at J, with 10 bases between the two ends. Germline V gives CDR1 SNHLY, CDR2 FYNNEI. This CDR3 is 14 amino acids long. The CDR3 here is CASNGAAAKNIQYF. In nucleotides, the CDR3 is TGTGCCAGCAACGGTGCAGCAGCCAAAAACATTCAGTACTTC. Full variable domain (remainder filled in from reference TRBV2 and TRBJ2-4): EPEVTQTPSHQVTQMGQEVILRCVPISNHLYFYWYRQILGQKVEFLVSFYNNEISEKSEIFDDQFSVERPDGSNFTLKIRSTKLEDSAMYFCASNGAAAKNIQYFGAGTRLSVL.

The CDR3 loop reads CSARDRELAGVGGGTDTQYF. In DNA, the CDR3 is TGCAGTGCTAGAGACCGGGAACTAGCGGGAGTAGGTGGGGGCACAGATACGCAGTATTTT. The chain combines TRBV20-1 with TRBJ2-3; 11 positions agree with TRBD2. CDR1 and CDR2 (germline): DFQATT, SNEGSKA (reference sequence). The CDR3 has 20 residues. With 0 bases clipped from V and 1 base from J, the junction kept 15 bases outside the gene matches.